The source of this TCR beta chain is a study of T cell repertoires and HLA-DP antigens. Untouched CD4+ T cells were isolated by negative selection, averaging about 98% purity. This clone was detected a few times. The antigen is not known. This table comes from immunoSEQ multiplex PCR, and its TCRdb copy is limited to in-frame clones, with some not included. The table has tens of thousands of clones, around 80% seen once; the top ten hold around 1.6%. There are 14 residues in the CDR3. V shed 2 bases, J shed 4 bases, and the junction held 4 bases outside the gene matches. Per the germline V gene, CDR1 is SGHNT and CDR2 is YYREEE (reference sequence).

This receptor was taken from a man between 60 and 75 years old in good health and CMV-seronegative. The chain recombines TRBV5-4 with TRBJ2-3; TRBD2 agrees at 7 bases. Material: CD4+ T cells from PBMCs. The CDR3, as DNA: TGTGCCAGCAGCTTACTAGCGTCGGCAGATACGCAGTATTTT. Translation: CASSLLASADTQYF.